The present TCR beta chain was sequenced within a study of T cell responses to AZD1222 COVID-19 vaccine. Study findings and constraints: In a largely white British group with more females than males, clonal diversity was possibly underestimated. Regions left unmutated in variants are reportedly the target of nearly half of spike-specific TCRs. Spike-wide vaccine-associated CD4 TCRs dominated at 160-218 and 743-854.

The germline gives CDR1 SSHAT, CDR2 FNYEAQ (reference sequence). There are 15 residues in the CDR3. The repertoire was sequenced with immunoSEQ multiplex PCR; TCRdb's copy has only in-frame clones and lacks some. The sample records around 220,000 clones, about 95% being singletons. With regard to this clone: The antigen remains undetermined. An end of the junction differs from the germline gene, which may be a read error.

The chain employs TRBV7-7 and TRBJ2-3, with D tentatively TRBD1 (5 bases). The receptor comes from an adult who received the MenACWY meningococcal vaccine as a control. Source: peripheral blood, taken 28 days after the second dose of the MenACWY control vaccine. CDR3 DNA sequence: TGTGCTAGCAGCCCCGGGCTAGGGGGCACAGATACGCAGTATTTT. Its protein product is CASSPGLGGTDTQYF.